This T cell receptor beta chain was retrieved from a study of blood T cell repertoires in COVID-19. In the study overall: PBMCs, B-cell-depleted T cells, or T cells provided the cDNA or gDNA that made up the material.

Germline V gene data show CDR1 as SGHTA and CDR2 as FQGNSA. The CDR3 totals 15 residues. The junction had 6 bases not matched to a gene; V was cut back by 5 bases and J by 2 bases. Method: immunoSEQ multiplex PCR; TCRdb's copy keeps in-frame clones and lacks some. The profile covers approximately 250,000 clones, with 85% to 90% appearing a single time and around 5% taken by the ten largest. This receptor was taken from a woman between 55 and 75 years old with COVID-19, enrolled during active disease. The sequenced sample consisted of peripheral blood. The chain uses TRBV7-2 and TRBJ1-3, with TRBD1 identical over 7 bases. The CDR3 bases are TGTGCCAGCAGCCCACTAGACAGGGCTGGAAACACCATATATTTT. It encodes CASSPLDRAGNTIYF.